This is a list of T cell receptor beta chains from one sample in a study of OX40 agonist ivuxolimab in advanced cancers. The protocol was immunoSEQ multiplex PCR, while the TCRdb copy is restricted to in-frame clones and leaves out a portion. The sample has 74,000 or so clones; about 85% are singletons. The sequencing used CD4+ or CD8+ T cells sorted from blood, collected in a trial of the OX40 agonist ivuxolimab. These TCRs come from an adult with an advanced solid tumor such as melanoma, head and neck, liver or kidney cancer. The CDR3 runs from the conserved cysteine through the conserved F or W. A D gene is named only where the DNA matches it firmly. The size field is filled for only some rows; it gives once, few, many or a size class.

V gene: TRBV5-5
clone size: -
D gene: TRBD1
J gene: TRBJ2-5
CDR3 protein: CASSLEGAETQYF
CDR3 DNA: TGTGCCAGCAGCTTGGAGGGGGCAGAGACCCAGTACTTC

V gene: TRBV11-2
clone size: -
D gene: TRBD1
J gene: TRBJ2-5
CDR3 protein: CASSGRDRGQETQYF
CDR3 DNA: TGTGCCAGCAGCGGCCGGGACAGGGGGCAAGAGACCCAGTACTTC

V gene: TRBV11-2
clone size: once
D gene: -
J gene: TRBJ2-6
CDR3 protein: CASSPRTGANVLTF
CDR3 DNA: TGTGCCAGCAGCCCACGGACCGGGGCCAACGTCCTGACTTTC

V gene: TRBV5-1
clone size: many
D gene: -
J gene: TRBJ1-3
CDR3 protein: CASSPRDVSSGNTIYF
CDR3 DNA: TGCGCCAGCAGCCCTCGGGACGTTAGCTCTGGAAACACCATATATTTT

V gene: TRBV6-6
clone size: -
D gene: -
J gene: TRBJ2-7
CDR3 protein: CASIKGGGGYEQYF
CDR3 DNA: TGTGCCAGCATTAAGGGAGGAGGTGGGTACGAGCAGTACTTC

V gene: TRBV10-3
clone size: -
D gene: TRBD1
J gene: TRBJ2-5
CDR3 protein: CAISDSGTGMQETQYF
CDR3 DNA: TGTGCCATCAGTGACTCCGGGACAGGGATGCAAGAGACCCAGTACTTC

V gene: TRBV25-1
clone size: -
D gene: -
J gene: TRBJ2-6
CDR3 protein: CASSERPGGPGANVLTF
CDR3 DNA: TGTGCCAGCAGTGAACGACCCGGGGGGCCTGGGGCCAACGTCCTGACTTTC

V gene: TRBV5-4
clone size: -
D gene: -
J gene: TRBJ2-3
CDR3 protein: CASSLESPPDTQYF
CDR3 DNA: TGTGCCAGCAGTCTGGAGAGCCCGCCAGATACGCAGTATTTT

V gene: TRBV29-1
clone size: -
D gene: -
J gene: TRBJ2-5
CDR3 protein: CSVEGTQETQYF
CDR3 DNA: TGCAGCGTGGAAGGGACTCAAGAGACCCAGTACTTC

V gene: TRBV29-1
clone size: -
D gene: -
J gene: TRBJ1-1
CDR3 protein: CSVDNKGTEAFF
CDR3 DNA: TGCAGCGTCGACAACAAAGGCACTGAAGCTTTCTTT

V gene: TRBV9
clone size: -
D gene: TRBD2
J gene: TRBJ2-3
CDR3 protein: CASSVVPSGYSTDTQYF
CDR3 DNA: TGTGCCAGCAGCGTAGTGCCTAGCGGTTATTCGACAGATACGCAGTATTTT

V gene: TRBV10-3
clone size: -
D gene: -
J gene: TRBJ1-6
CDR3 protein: CATGGSGTSPLHF
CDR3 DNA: TGTGCCACCGGGGGGTCGGGGACTTCACCCCTCCACTTT

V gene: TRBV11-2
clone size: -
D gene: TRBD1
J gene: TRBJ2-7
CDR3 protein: CASSWGTAVSYEQYF
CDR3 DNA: TGTGCCAGCAGCTGGGGGACAGCGGTATCCTACGAGCAGTACTTC

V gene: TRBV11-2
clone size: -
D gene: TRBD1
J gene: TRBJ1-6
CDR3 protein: CASSLLGGDSPLHF
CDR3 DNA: TGTGCCAGCAGCTTATTAGGGGGCGATTCACCCCTCCACTTT

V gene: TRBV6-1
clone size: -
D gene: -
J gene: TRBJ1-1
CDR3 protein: CATLGLMGNTEAFF
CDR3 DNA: TGTGCCACCCTCGGACTGATGGGGAACACTGAAGCTTTCTTT

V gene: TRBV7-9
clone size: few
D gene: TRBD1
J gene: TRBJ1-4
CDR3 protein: CASSLTGTNEKLFF
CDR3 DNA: TGTGCCAGCAGCTTGACAGGGACTAATGAAAAACTGTTTTTT

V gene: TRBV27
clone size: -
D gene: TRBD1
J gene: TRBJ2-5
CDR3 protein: CASASDGRGPETQYF
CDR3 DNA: TGTGCCAGCGCCAGTGACGGCAGGGGGCCGGAGACCCAGTACTTC